Following are 25 T cell receptor beta chains from one sample sequenced in a study of regulatory T cells in long-lasting Graves disease. In building TCR beta libraries, iRepertoire HTBI primers were used together with Arm-PCR of CDR3 regions. MiXCR was run by TCRdb on the multiplex PCR reads, yielding one entry per CDR3 protein. The sample shows around 500,000 distinct CDR3 sequences, roughly 14% of them seen only once. Time point indicated: newly diagnosed GD, antithyroid drugs for less than 3 months. RNA from PBMCs was the source of the TCR library. The sample was also reused in another study, on T cells in Graves' hyperthyroidism and ophthalmopathy.

Specimen: peripheral blood mononuclear cells (PBMCs), collected at new diagnosis, from a patient treated with antithyroid drugs. The receptors derive from a man aged 25 to 45 with Graves disease.

V gene TRBV5-6 combines with J gene TRBJ2-3, with a weak D call TRBD1 (6 bases). The CDR3 consists of 14 residues. Trimming cost V 4 bases and J 0 bases, with 9 bases left between them. The V gene's germline CDR1 is SGHDT and CDR2 YYEEEE. CDR3 nucleotides: TGTGCCAGCAGCACACAGGGCAGCACAGATACGCAGTATTTT. It is translated as CASSTQGSTDTQYF.

This clonotype has ten or more counts. The chain carries TRBV29-1 and TRBJ2-3; TRBD2 aligns across 7 bases. Per germline, CDR1 SQVTM and CDR2 ANQGSEA. Trimming at V came to 4 bases and at J to 2 bases, leaving 24 bases not matched to a gene. This CDR3 contains 20 residues. Written as DNA, the CDR3 is TGCAGCGTTGGGGGTGGAAGACAAGAAAGGTTGAGCGGGACCACAGATACGCAGTATTTT. Encoded protein: CSVGGGRQERLSGTTDTQYF.

This clonotype was seen repeatedly, ten times or more. The chain uses TRBV27 and TRBJ2-7; D is possibly TRBD2 (5 bases). Between the trimmed V and J ends, which lost 6 bases and 3 bases, there was a span of 12 bases. From germline, CDR1 is MNHEY and CDR2 SMNVEV (reference sequence). This CDR3 comprises 13 residues. The CDR3 protein is CASSHAGVYEQYF. The CDR3 DNA follows: TGTGCCAGCAGCCACGCCGGGGTCTACGAGCAGTACTTC.

This clonotype occurred many times. The gene calls are TRBV2 and TRBJ1-1; 7 bases match TRBD1. The CDR3 is made up of 16 amino acids. Germline V lookup: CDR1 SNHLY, CDR2 FYNNEI. V shed 3 bases and J 0 bases; nucleotides not matched to a gene: 7. In nucleotides, the CDR3 is TGTGCCAGCAGTGACCCGGGACAGACACTGAACACTGAAGCTTTCTTT. It encodes CASSDPGQTLNTEAFF.

This clonotype was observed at least ten times. The CDR3 sequence: CASTQRAGASPSADTQYF. CDR3 DNA: TGTGCCAGCACCCAGCGGGCAGGGGCCTCTCCCTCGGCAGATACGCAGTATTTT. V and J are TRBV11-1 and TRBJ2-3, with D tentatively TRBD1 or TRBD2 (6 bases each). CDR1 is SGHAT and CDR2 is FQDESV in the germline V gene (reference sequence). The CDR3 length is 18 residues. V gave up 7 bases and J gave up 4 bases, with 27 bases separating them.

This clonotype was observed many times. J is TRBJ2-3 and V is TRBV9; the D is unclear. Germline CDR1 reads SGDLS; CDR2 reads YYNGEE. V lost 0 bases and J lost 4, with 12 bases in between. This CDR3 contains 15 residues. CDR3 protein: CASSVVAATPDTQYF. The DNA of the CDR3 is TGTGCCAGCAGCGTAGTCGCGGCAACCCCAGATACGCAGTATTTT.

The chain links TRBV6-2 or TRBV6-3 to TRBJ2-5; the D gene is possibly TRBD1 (5 bases). The CDR3 is 14 amino acids. V gave up 2 bases and J gave up 5 bases, with 12 bases separating them. CDR1 and CDR2 from the germline V gene are MNHEY and SVGEGT. CDR3 loop: CASSYEGVGETQYF. The CDR3, as DNA: TGTGCCAGCAGTTACGAAGGGGTTGGGGAGACCCAGTACTTC.

This clonotype has a count of ten or more. The V and J genes are TRBV5-1 and TRBJ2-3, with 10 positions matching TRBD2. V shed 4 bases and J 2 bases; nucleotides not matched to a gene: 10. The germline gives CDR1 SGHRS, CDR2 YFSETQ. This CDR3 comprises 17 residues. For the CDR3, the DNA is TGCGCCAGCAGCAACCCCTCTAGCGGGAGTTTCACAGATACGCAGTATTTT. Translating gives CASSNPSSGSFTDTQYF.

The CDR3 sequence is CASSLGYLSPYEQYF. In nucleotides, the CDR3 is TGCGCCAGCAGCTTGGGGTATCTAAGCCCCTACGAGCAGTACTTC. The V call is TRBV5-1, the J call TRBJ2-7; D remains unclear. The CDR3 spans 15 residues. Germline V gene data show CDR1 as SGHRS and CDR2 as YFSETQ. Trimming pared 0 bases from V and 2 bases from J, leaving 12 bases between.

Comment on this clonotype: A much more abundant neighbour one base away suggests this may be a read error. The V and J genes are TRBV12-3 or TRBV12-4 and TRBJ2-2; 8 positions match TRBD1. Germline trimming cut 7 bases from V and 4 bases from J; bases unmatched to any gene: 5. The CDR3 extends over 14 amino acids. The CDR3 DNA follows: TGTGCCAGCACGGCAGGGGGCGCCACCGGGGAGCTGTTTTTT. It yields the protein CASTAGGATGELFF.

The CDR3 DNA is TGTGCCAGTATACTAGCGGGAGGGCCCGGCACCGGGGAGCTGTTTTTT. This sequence encodes CASILAGGPGTGELFF. The chain recombines TRBV27 with TRBJ2-2; 13 bases are shared with TRBD2. Germline assignment: CDR1 MNHEY and CDR2 SMNVEV (reference sequence). With V trimmed by 9 bases and J by 4 bases, 8 bases remained unmatched. CDR3 length: 16 amino acids.

CDR3 residues: CASSLQNRGTEAFF. CDR3 nucleotides: TGTGCCAGCAGCTTACAAAACAGGGGGACTGAAGCTTTCTTT. This chain links TRBV7-3 with TRBJ1-1, with 8 bases matching TRBD1. The junction had 4 bases not matched to a gene; V was cut back by 2 bases and J by 5 bases. Germline loops: CDR1 SGHTA, CDR2 FQGTGA. This CDR3 comprises 14 residues.

This clonotype was seen repeatedly, ten times or more. The chain has TRBV29-1 and TRBJ2-7, with TRBD1 identical over 8 bases. The V gene end was trimmed by 1 base and the J gene end by 0 bases; junction bases not matched to a gene: 5. Germline CDR1 reads SQVTM; CDR2 reads ANQGSEA. The CDR3 is 15 amino acids. The CDR3 region has the DNA TGCAGCGTTGAAGGGACAGGGCGGGCCTCCTACGAGCAGTACTTC. Translation gives CSVEGTGRASYEQYF.

This clonotype was recorded at least ten times. This chain links TRBV11-2 with TRBJ2-3; 9 nucleotides match TRBD1. The CDR3 has 16 residues. Germline V gene data show CDR1 as SGHAT and CDR2 as FQNNGV. The trim removed 2 bases at V and 3 bases at J, leaving 6 bases unmatched. The CDR3 is CASSLRPTGGTDTQYF. Written as DNA, the CDR3 is TGTGCCAGCAGCTTAAGACCGACAGGGGGTACAGATACGCAGTATTTT.

This clonotype was detected many times. The rearrangement uses TRBV20-1 and TRBJ2-5, with D perhaps given as TRBD1 or TRBD2 (5 bases each). Per the germline V gene, CDR1 is DFQATT and CDR2 is SNEGSKA (reference sequence). The CDR3 is made up of 13 amino acids. V lost 0 bases to trimming and J lost 4 bases, with 9 bases between them. The CDR3 is CSARDEGRETQYF. CDR3 sequence (DNA): TGCAGTGCTAGAGATGAGGGGCGAGAGACCCAGTACTTC.

This clonotype was detected ten times or more. This chain uses TRBV6-1 with TRBJ1-1, with TRBD1 matching over 7 bases. V shed 6 bases, J shed 0 bases, and the junction held 7 bases outside the gene matches. The germline V gene has CDR1 MNHNS and CDR2 SASEGT. This CDR3 comprises 15 residues. The CDR3 reads CASRGRQGLNTEAFF. For the CDR3, the DNA is TGTGCCAGCAGGGGTCGACAGGGCTTGAACACTGAAGCTTTCTTT.

This clonotype has a count of ten or more. CDR3 loop: CSARPTGTAYQYF. CDR3 coding DNA: TGCAGTGCTAGACCCACCGGGACAGCATACCAGTACTTC. The chain carries TRBV20-1 and TRBJ2-5, with 7 bases lining up with TRBD1. V dropped 2 bases and J dropped 10; count of bases not matched to a gene: 10. The germline V gene has CDR1 DFQATT and CDR2 SNEGSKA (reference sequence). CDR3 length: 13 residues.

The sample holds many counts of this clonotype. This chain links TRBV20-1 with TRBJ2-5; D uncertain. CDR3 length: 15 residues. In germline, CDR1 is DFQATT, CDR2 SNEGSKA (reference sequence). The germline V and J ends were trimmed by 5 bases and 4 bases, with 20 bases remaining between them. The CDR3, as DNA: TGCAGTGCTTCACCCCAACAACGCCACGGAGAGACCCAGTACTTC. Translated, it gives CSASPQQRHGETQYF.

The chain links TRBV14 to TRBJ1-2, with D possibly matching TRBD1 (6 bases). Trimming pared 2 bases from V and 7 bases from J, leaving 14 bases between. Germline V gene data show CDR1 as SGHDN and CDR2 as FVKESK. The CDR3 spans 14 residues. CDR3 nucleotides: TGTGCCAGCAGCCAACCGGGGGCATGGGGTGGCTACACCTTC. Its translation: CASSQPGAWGGYTF.

This clonotype came up many times. The chain is built from TRBV2 and TRBJ2-7; the D gene is possibly TRBD2 (5 bases). Germline-derived CDR1 and CDR2 are SNHLY and FYNNEI. The germline V and J ends were trimmed by 6 bases and 1 base, with 13 bases remaining between them. The CDR3 sequence is 14 residues long. As DNA, the CDR3 is TGTGCCAGCAGGAAAGTGAGCGGATCCTACGAGCAGTACTTC. Translating it yields CASRKVSGSYEQYF.

This clonotype was recorded many times. This chain uses TRBV20-1 with TRBJ1-2; D might be TRBD1 (5 bases). Germline CDR1 and CDR2: DFQATT and SNEGSKA (reference sequence). The V end was cut by 3 bases, the J end by 4 bases, with 15 bases between. The CDR3 spans 14 residues. The CDR3 spells CSARGEGYGYGYTF. CDR3 bases: TGCAGTGCTAGGGGGGAGGGGTACGGCTATGGCTACACCTTC.

In this sample, this clonotype turned up many times. V usage is TRBV2 and J usage is TRBJ2-3, with D perhaps TRBD2 (5 bases). Trimming removed 4 bases from V and 0 bases from J, with 8 bases in between. This CDR3 is 14 amino acids long. The germline CDR1 and CDR2 sequences are SNHLY and FYNNEI. Here the CDR3 DNA reads TGTGCCAGCAGTGTGAGGGTGAGCACAGATACGCAGTATTTT. Translated: CASSVRVSTDTQYF.

This clonotype was observed a few times. This sequence joins TRBV11-2 and TRBJ2-6, with a possible D match to TRBD2 (5 bases). The germline CDR1 and CDR2 sequences are SGHAT and FQNNGV. With 1 base removed from V and 0 bases from J, the gap between germline ends came to 25 bases. This CDR3 comprises 22 residues. The CDR3 sequence: CASSLGKLGLAIPSSGANVLTF. DNA of the CDR3: TGTGCCAGCAGCTTAGGAAAATTGGGCCTAGCAATTCCGAGCTCTGGGGCCAACGTCCTGACTTTC.

Only a few counts were recorded for this clonotype. This sequence joins TRBV3-1 and TRBJ2-1; D may be TRBD2 (5 bases). The germline gives CDR1 LGHDT, CDR2 YNNKEL (reference sequence). With 4 bases removed from V and 0 bases from J, the gap between germline ends came to 13 bases. The CDR3 sequence is 16 residues long. The CDR3, as DNA: TGTGCCAGCAGCCTCATTAGCGTCCCCTCCTACAATGAGCAGTTCTTC. This encodes CASSLISVPSYNEQFF.

This clonotype was seen a few times. V is TRBV19 and J is TRBJ1-5, with D unclear. There are 15 residues in the CDR3. CDR1 is LNHDA and CDR2 is SQIVND in the germline V gene (reference sequence). V was shortened by 5 bases and J by 3 bases, with 14 bases between the two germline ends. This CDR3 is CASSPKGTNNQPQHF. The CDR3 DNA reads as TGTGCCAGTAGTCCCAAGGGCACAAACAATCAGCCCCAGCATTTT.